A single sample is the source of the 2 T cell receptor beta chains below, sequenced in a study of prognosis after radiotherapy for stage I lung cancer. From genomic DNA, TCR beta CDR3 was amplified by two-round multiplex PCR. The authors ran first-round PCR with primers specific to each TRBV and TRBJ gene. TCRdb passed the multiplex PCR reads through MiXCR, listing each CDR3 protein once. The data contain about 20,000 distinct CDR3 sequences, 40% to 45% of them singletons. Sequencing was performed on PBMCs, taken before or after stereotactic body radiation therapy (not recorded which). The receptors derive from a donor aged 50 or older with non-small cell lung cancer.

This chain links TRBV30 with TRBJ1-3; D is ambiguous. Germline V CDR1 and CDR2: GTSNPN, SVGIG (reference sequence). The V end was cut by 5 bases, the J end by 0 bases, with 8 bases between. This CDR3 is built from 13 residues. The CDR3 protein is CAWLYHSGNTIYF. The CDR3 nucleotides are TGTGCCTGGCTATACCACTCTGGAAACACCATATATTTT.

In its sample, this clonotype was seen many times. Here the CDR3 reads CASSFAGRTTEAFF. The CDR3, as DNA: TGCGCCAGCAGCTTCGCAGGGAGGACCACTGAAGCTTTCTTT. The chain combines TRBV5-1 with TRBJ1-1; possibly TRBD1 for D (5 bases). Germline V gene sequence: CDR1 SGHRS, CDR2 YFSETQ. The CDR3 is made up of 14 amino acids. V lost 2 bases to trimming and J lost 4 bases, with 12 bases between them.